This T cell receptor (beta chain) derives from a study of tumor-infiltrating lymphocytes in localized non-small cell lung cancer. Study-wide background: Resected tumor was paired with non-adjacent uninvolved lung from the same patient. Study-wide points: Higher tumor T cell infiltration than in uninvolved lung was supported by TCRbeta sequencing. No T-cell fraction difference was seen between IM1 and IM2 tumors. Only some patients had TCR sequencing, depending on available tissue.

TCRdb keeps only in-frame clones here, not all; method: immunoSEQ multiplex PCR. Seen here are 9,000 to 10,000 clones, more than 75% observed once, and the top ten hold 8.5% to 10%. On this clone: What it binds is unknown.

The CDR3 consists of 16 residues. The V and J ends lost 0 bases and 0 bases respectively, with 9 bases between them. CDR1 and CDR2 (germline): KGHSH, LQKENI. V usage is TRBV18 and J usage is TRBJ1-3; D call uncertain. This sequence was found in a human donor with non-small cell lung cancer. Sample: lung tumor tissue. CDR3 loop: CASSPPRRISGNTIYF. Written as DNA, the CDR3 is TGTGCCAGCTCACCACCGAGGAGGATCTCTGGAAACACCATATATTTT.